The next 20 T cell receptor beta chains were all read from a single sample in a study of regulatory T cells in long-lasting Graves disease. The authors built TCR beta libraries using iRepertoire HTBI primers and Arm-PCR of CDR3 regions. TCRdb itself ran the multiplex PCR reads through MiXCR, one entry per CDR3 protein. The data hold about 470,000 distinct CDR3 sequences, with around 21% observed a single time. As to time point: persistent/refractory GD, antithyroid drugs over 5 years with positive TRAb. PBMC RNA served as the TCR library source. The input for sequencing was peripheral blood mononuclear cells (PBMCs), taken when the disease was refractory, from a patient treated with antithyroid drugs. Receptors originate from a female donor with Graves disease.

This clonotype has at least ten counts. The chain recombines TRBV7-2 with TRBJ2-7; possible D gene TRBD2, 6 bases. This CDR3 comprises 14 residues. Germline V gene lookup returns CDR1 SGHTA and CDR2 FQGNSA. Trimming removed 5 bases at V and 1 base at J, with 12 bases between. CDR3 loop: CASSPRLVSYEQYF. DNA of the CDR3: TGTGCCAGCAGCCCCCGACTAGTTTCCTACGAGCAGTACTTC. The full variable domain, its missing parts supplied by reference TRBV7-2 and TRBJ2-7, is GAGVSQSPSNKVTEKGKDVELRCDPISGHTALYWYRQSLGQGLEFLIYFQGNSAPDKSGLPSDRFSAERTGGSVSTLTIQRTQQEDSAVYLCASSPRLVSYEQYFGPGTRLTVT.

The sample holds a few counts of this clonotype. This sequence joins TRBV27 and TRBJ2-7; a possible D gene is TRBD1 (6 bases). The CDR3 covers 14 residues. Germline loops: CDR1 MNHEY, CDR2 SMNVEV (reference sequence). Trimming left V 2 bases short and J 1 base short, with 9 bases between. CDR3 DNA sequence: TGTGCCAGCAGTTTAAAGGGGGAGTCCTACGAGCAGTACTTC. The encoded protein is CASSLKGESYEQYF.

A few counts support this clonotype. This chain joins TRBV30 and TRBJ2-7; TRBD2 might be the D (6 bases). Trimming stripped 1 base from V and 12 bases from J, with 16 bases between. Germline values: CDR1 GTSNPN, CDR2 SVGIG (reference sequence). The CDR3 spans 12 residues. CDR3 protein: CAWSGDDVEGYF. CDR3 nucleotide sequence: TGTGCCTGGAGTGGGGACGATGTGGAGGGGTACTTC.

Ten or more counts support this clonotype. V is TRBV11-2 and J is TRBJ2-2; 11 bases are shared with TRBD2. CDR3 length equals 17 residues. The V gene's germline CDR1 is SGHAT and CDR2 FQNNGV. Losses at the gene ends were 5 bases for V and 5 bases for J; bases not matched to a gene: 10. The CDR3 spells CASSPKLAGDWTGELFF. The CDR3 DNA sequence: TGTGCCAGCAGCCCCAAACTAGCGGGAGATTGGACCGGGGAGCTGTTTTTT.

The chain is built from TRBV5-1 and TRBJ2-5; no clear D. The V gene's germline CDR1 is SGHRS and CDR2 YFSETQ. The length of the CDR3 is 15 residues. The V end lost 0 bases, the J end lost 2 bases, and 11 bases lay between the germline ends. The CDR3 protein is CASSLASNLQETQYF. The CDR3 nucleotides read TGCGCCAGCAGCTTGGCTTCAAACTTACAAGAGACCCAGTACTTC.

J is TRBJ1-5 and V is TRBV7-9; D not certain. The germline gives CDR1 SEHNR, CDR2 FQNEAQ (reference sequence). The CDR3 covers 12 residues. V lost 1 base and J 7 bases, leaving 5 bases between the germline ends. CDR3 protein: CASSLDIQPQHF. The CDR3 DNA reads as TGTGCCAGCAGCTTAGACATCCAGCCCCAGCATTTT.

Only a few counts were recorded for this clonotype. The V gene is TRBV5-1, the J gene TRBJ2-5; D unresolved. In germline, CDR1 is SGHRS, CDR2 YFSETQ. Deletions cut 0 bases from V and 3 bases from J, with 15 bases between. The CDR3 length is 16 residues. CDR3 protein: CASSLDPPTPEETQYF. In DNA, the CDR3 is TGCGCCAGCAGCTTGGATCCACCAACTCCCGAAGAGACCCAGTACTTC. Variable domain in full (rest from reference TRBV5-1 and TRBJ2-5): KAGVTQTPRYLIKTRGQQVTLSCSPISGHRSVSWYQQTPGQGLQFLFEYFSETQRNKGNFPGRFSGRQFSNSRSEMNVSTLELGDSALYLCASSLDPPTPEETQYFGPGTRLLVL.

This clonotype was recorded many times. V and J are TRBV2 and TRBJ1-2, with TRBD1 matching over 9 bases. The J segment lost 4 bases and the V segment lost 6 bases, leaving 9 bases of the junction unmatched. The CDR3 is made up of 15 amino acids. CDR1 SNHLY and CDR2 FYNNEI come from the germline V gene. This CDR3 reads CASRTGTGLSYGYTF. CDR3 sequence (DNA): TGTGCCAGCAGGACCGGGACAGGGCTAAGCTATGGCTACACCTTC.

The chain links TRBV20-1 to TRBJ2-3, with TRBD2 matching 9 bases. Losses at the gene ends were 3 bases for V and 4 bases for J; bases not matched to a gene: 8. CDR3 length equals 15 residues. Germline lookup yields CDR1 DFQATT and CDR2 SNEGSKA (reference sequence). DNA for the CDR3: TGCAGTGCTAGCCCTAGGACTAGCGACCCAGATACGCAGTATTTT. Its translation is CSASPRTSDPDTQYF.

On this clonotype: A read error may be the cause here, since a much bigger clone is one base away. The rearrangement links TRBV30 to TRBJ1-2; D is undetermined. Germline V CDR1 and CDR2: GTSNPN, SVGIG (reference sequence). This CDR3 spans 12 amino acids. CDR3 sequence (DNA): TGTGCCCGGAGTTCTGGGTCCTATGGCTACACCTTC. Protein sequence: CARSSGSYGYTF.

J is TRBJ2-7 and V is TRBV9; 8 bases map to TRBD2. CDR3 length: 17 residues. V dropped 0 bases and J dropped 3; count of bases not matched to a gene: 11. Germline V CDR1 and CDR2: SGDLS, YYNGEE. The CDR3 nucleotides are TGTGCCAGCAGCGTAGGAGGATCTGGCACTAGCGGCTACGAGCAGTACTTC. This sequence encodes CASSVGGSGTSGYEQYF.

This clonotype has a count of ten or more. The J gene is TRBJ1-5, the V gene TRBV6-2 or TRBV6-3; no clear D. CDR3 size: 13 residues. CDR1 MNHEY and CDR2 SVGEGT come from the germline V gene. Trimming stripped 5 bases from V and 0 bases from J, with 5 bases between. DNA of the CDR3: TGTGCCAGCAGTGACGCTAGCAATCAGCCCCAGCATTTT. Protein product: CASSDASNQPQHF.

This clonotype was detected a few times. This chain's CDR3 is CASSSRRGTGQDNEQFF. The CDR3 nucleotides read TGTGCCAGCAGTTCTAGGAGGGGGACAGGGCAGGACAATGAGCAGTTCTTC. The genes are TRBV28 and TRBJ2-1; 9 bases are a match to TRBD1. This CDR3 spans 17 amino acids. The V gene's germline CDR1 is MDHEN and CDR2 SYDVKM. Losses at the gene ends were 4 bases for V and 5 bases for J; bases not matched to a gene: 12.

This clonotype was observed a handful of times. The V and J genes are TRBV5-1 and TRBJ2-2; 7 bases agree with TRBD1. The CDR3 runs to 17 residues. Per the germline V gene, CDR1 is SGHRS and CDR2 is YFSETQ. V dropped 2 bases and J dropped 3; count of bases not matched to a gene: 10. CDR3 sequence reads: CASSFPDRQYHTGELFF. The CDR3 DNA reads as TGCGCCAGCAGCTTCCCGGACAGGCAATATCACACCGGGGAGCTGTTTTTT.

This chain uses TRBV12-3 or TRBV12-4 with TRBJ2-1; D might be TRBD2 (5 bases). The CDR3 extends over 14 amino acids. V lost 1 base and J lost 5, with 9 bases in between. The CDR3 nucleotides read TGTGCCAGCAGTTTAGGACTGACTAACAATGAGCAGTTCTTC. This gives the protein CASSLGLTNNEQFF.

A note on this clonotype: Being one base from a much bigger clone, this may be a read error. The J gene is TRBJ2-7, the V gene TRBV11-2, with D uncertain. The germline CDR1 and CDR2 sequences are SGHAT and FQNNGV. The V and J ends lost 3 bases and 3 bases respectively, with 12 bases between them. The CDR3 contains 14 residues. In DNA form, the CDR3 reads TGTGCCAGCAGCTTCCAGGACGGCATCTACGAGCAGTACTTC. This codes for CASSFQDGIYEQYF.

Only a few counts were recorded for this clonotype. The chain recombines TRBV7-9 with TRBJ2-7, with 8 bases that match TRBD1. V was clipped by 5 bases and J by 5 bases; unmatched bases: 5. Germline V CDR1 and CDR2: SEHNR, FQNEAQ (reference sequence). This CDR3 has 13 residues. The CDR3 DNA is TGTGCCAGCAGCCTCCAGGGGGCCCACGAGCAGTACTTC. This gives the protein CASSLQGAHEQYF.

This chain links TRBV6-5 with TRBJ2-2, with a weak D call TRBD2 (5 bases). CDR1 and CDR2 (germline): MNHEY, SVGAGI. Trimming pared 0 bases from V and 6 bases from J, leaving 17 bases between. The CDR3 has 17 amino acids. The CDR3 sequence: CASSYSNSAKEAGELFF. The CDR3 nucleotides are TGTGCCAGCAGTTACTCGAACTCCGCAAAGGAGGCCGGGGAGCTGTTTTTT.

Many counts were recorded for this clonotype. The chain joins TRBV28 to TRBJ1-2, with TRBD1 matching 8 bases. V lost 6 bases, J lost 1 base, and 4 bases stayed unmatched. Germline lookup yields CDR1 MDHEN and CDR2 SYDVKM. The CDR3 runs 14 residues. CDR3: CASREQGVNYGYTF. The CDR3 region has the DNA TGTGCCAGCAGGGAACAGGGGGTTAACTATGGCTACACCTTC.

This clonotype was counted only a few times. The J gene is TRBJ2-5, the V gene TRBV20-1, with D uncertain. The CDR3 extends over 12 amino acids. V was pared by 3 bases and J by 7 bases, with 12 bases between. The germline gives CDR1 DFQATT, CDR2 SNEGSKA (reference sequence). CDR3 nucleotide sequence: TGCAGTGCTAGTGACCCTTCCCGGACCCAGTACTTC. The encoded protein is CSASDPSRTQYF.